Below, 30 T cell receptor beta chains from the same sample are listed, as sequenced in a study of breast tumors, draining lymph nodes, adjacent tissues. Samples came from axillary lymph nodes draining the breast cancer. TCRdb processed the multiplex PCR reads anew with MiXCR; each CDR3 protein has one entry. The data hold 200,000 to 250,000 distinct CDR3 sequences, with about 30% observed a single time. Sequencing input: axillary lymph node tissue. These receptors originate from a female donor with breast cancer. Some clones in this sample may be carry-over from other donors' samples.

CDR3 DNA sequence: TGTGCCAGCAGCCAAGTCGGCAGGGGGCTCGCTAATGAAAAACTGTTTTTT. Residues: CASSQVGRGLANEKLFF. This chain uses TRBV4-2 with TRBJ1-4, with 8 bases lining up with TRBD1. Losses at the gene ends were 1 base for V and 3 bases for J; bases not matched to a gene: 7. The CDR3 sequence is 17 residues long. Germline V lookup: CDR1 LGHNA, CDR2 YNFKEQ.

This CDR3 reads CASSSRDSIRPENIQYF. The CDR3 nucleotides are TGTGCCAGCTCATCACGGGACAGCATTAGGCCGGAAAACATTCAGTACTTC. The chain links TRBV18 to TRBJ2-4, with 7 bases aligning to TRBD1. Germline V gene lookup returns CDR1 KGHSH and CDR2 LQKENI. The CDR3 is 17 amino acids. J lost 5 bases, V lost 5 bases, and 15 bases had no gene match.

This clonotype was detected ten times or more. V and J are TRBV20-1 and TRBJ2-5; possible D gene TRBD2, 6 bases. The CDR3 extends over 15 amino acids. The V and J ends lost 1 base and 5 bases respectively, with 17 bases between them. Germline assignment: CDR1 DFQATT and CDR2 SNEGSKA (reference sequence). The CDR3 DNA reads as TGCAGTGCTAGAGTACCCTGGGCTAGCGCCGAGACCCAGTACTTC. This codes for CSARVPWASAETQYF.

This clonotype was seen a few times. A read error may be the cause here, since a much bigger clone is one base away. The rearrangement uses TRBV12-3 or TRBV12-4 and TRBJ2-1; D gene unclear. Trimming stripped 5 bases from V and 0 bases from J, with 17 bases between. The CDR3 has 17 residues. The CDR3 spells CASSNEFSPSSYNEQFF. CDR3 in DNA: TGTGCCAGCAGTAACGAATTCAGCCCGAGCTCCTACAATGAGCAGTTCTTC.

This clonotype was detected ten times or more. The chain links TRBV5-8 to TRBJ1-5; TRBD1 is a possible D gene (5 bases). The CDR3 is 15 amino acids. Germline V gene sequence: CDR1 SGHTS, CDR2 YDEGEE. The V end lost 4 bases, the J end lost 2 bases, and 13 bases lay between the germline ends. The CDR3 is CASSPWKGGNQPQHF. For the CDR3, the DNA is TGTGCCAGCAGCCCCTGGAAAGGGGGCAATCAGCCCCAGCATTTT.

This clonotype showed up many times. The chain employs TRBV27 and TRBJ1-6, with D uncertain. V was trimmed by 5 bases and J by 7 bases, leaving 9 bases between them. The CDR3 is 13 residues long. Germline CDR1 is MNHEY and CDR2 is SMNVEV (reference sequence). CDR3 loop: CASSRGGNSPLHF. Here the CDR3 DNA reads TGTGCCAGCAGTCGTGGAGGGAATTCACCCCTCCACTTT.

The chain uses TRBV29-1 and TRBJ1-2, with D unclear. The CDR3 runs to 10 residues. The V gene's germline CDR1 is SQVTM and CDR2 ANQGSEA. The ends were cut back, 2 bases at V and 4 bases at J, with 2 bases in the middle. CDR3 bases: TGCAGCGTTGAATTCTATGGCTACACCTTC. It specifies CSVEFYGYTF.

This clonotype was detected many times. V is TRBV19 and J is TRBJ2-2, with unresolved D. Trimming left V 3 bases short and J 1 base short, with 6 bases between. The V gene's germline CDR1 is LNHDA and CDR2 SQIVND (reference sequence). This CDR3 is built from 14 residues. The CDR3 DNA is TGTGCCAGTAGTATTAGCTGGAACACCGGGGAGCTGTTTTTT. Translated, it gives CASSISWNTGELFF.

Remarks on this clonotype: The CDR3 end shows no conserved phenylalanine or tryptophan, and so a read error is likely. CDR3 in amino acids: CGSRAGYQETQYS. DNA for the CDR3: TGTGGCAGCAGAGCCGGGTACCAAGAGACCCAGTACTCC. J is TRBJ2-5 and V is TRBV14; D remains ambiguous. The CDR3 sequence is 13 residues long. CDR1 and CDR2 (germline): SGHDN, FVKESK.

This clonotype was seen at least ten times. The chain has TRBV4-1 and TRBJ2-2; 11 positions match TRBD2. Germline V CDR1 and CDR2: MGHRA, YSYEKL. V was pared by 6 bases and J by 1 base, with 1 base of the junction left unmatched. The CDR3 contains 15 residues. CDR3 nucleotides: TGCGCCAGCAGGCTAGCGGGAGGGAACACCGGGGAGCTGTTTTTT. It codes for CASRLAGGNTGELFF.

The chain links TRBV2 to TRBJ1-2, with 8 bases lining up with TRBD1. The CDR3 covers 15 residues. The junction had 12 bases not matched to a gene; V was cut back by 4 bases and J by 8 bases. Germline V gene sequence: CDR1 SNHLY, CDR2 FYNNEI. CDR3 nucleotide sequence: TGTGCCAGCAGTGCCACTTTGGACAGGGACGGCGGCTACACCTTC. Its protein is CASSATLDRDGGYTF.

This clonotype was seen many times. V is TRBV5-5 and J is TRBJ2-6, with D hard to call. V was clipped by 2 bases and J by 1 base, with 10 bases between them. Germline values: CDR1 SGHKS, CDR2 YYEKEE (reference sequence). The CDR3 has 16 residues. The CDR3 spells CASSFLQRSGANVLTF. The CDR3 DNA reads TGTGCCAGCAGCTTCCTACAGAGATCTGGGGCCAACGTCCTGACTTTC.

This clonotype was detected many times. The chain has TRBV18 and TRBJ2-5, with 8 bases that match TRBD2. V gave up 4 bases and J gave up 2 bases; unmatched junction bases: 6. The germline CDR1 and CDR2 sequences are KGHSH and LQKENI. There are 15 residues in the CDR3. The CDR3 spells CASSQDPGGQETQYF. CDR3 in DNA: TGTGCCAGCTCACAAGACCCGGGGGGGCAAGAGACCCAGTACTTC.

In the case of this clonotype: A clone one base away is much larger, so this may be a read error. The chain has TRBV20-1 and TRBJ1-5; D is unclear. The germline V gene has CDR1 DFQATT and CDR2 SNEGSKA (reference sequence). The CDR3 loop spans 12 amino acids. This CDR3 is CSAEGRSQPPHF. Here the CDR3 DNA reads TGCAGTGCAGAGGGTCGGAGTCAGCCCCCGCATTTT.

The sample holds a few counts of this clonotype. This may be a read error, as it is one base from a much larger clone. The genes are TRBV6-4 and TRBJ2-3; D gene unclear. Germline V gene lookup returns CDR1 MRHNA and CDR2 SNTAGT. The CDR3 loop spans 14 amino acids. V lost 6 bases and J 2 bases, leaving 12 bases between the germline ends. In DNA, the CDR3 is TGTGCCAGCAGGCGTAGCTGGAACACAGATACGCAGTATTTT. This gives the protein CASRRSWNTDTQYF.

With regard to this clonotype: Just one base apart from a much larger clone, this may be a read error. This sequence joins TRBV5-6 and TRBJ2-1; D is uncertain. CDR3 length: 15 amino acids. From germline, CDR1 is SGHDT and CDR2 YYEEEE. Trimming took 2 bases from V and 4 from J, leaving 13 bases between them. The CDR3 here is CASSLGVSEYNEQFF. CDR3 in DNA: TGTGCCAGCAGCTTAGGTGTCTCGGAATACAATGAGCAGTTCTTC.

This clonotype was counted between two and nine times. Being one base from a much bigger clone, this may be a read error. The rearrangement joins TRBV5-1 to TRBJ2-7; D may be TRBD1 (6 bases). Germline lookup yields CDR1 SGHRS and CDR2 YFSETQ. The CDR3 is 15 residues long. With 4 bases removed from V and 5 bases from J, the gap between germline ends came to 19 bases. The CDR3 DNA reads TGCGCCAGCAGCCCCGGCCGTAGGGGGAGCAACGAGCAGTACTTC. Encoded protein: CASSPGRRGSNEQYF.

The V and J genes are TRBV12-3 or TRBV12-4 and TRBJ2-5; 7 bases are a match to TRBD1. The CDR3 sequence is 13 residues long. With V trimmed by 9 bases and J by 5 bases, 9 bases remained unmatched. This CDR3 is CASREQGWETQYF. The CDR3 DNA reads as TGTGCCAGTCGCGAACAGGGGTGGGAGACCCAGTACTTC.

The chain employs TRBV7-2 and TRBJ2-5; D ambiguous. This CDR3 spans 15 amino acids. Germline lookup yields CDR1 SGHTA and CDR2 FQGNSA. Trimming left V 3 bases short and J 0 bases short, with 11 bases between. The CDR3 sequence is CASSFTAAYQETQYF. CDR3 DNA sequence: TGTGCCAGCAGCTTCACGGCAGCTTACCAAGAGACCCAGTACTTC.

This clonotype was counted many times. V is TRBV7-6 and J is TRBJ2-1; no definite D call. Trimming cost V 5 bases and J 6 bases, with 14 bases left between them. Germline lookup yields CDR1 SGHVS and CDR2 FNYEAQ. This CDR3 spans 14 amino acids. Here the CDR3 reads CASSPTLRSNEQFF. The CDR3 DNA follows: TGTGCCAGCAGCCCTACTCTCCGGAGCAATGAGCAGTTCTTC.

Note on this clonotype: This may stem from a read error, because a much larger clone lies one nucleotide away. The V gene is TRBV11-2, the J gene TRBJ2-1; 14 bases line up with TRBD2. Looked up from germline, CDR1 is SGHAT and CDR2 is FQNNGV. This CDR3 spans 16 amino acids. V trimming: 4 bases; J trimming: 9 bases; junction bases outside the gene matches: 8. The CDR3 sequence: CASSSSGTSGRTEQFF. The CDR3 nucleotides are TGTGCCAGCAGCTCATCCGGGACTAGCGGGAGAACTGAGCAGTTCTTC.

This clonotype was seen many times. The chain has TRBV12-3 or TRBV12-4 and TRBJ1-2, with TRBD1 as a possible D gene (5 bases). The germline V and J ends were trimmed by 2 bases and 7 bases, with 14 bases remaining between them. The CDR3 sequence is 14 residues long. The CDR3: CASSLPGTVGGYTF. CDR3 DNA sequence: TGTGCCAGCAGTTTACCCGGGACCGTAGGTGGCTACACCTTC.

This clonotype was seen many times. The J gene is TRBJ2-7, the V gene TRBV7-2, with D hard to call. The CDR3 is made up of 14 amino acids. Germline V gives CDR1 SGHTA, CDR2 FQGNSA. V shed 3 bases and J shed 0 bases, with 9 bases lying between them. The CDR3 here is CASSLTHSSYEQYF. CDR3 nucleotide sequence: TGTGCCAGCAGCTTGACTCATAGCTCCTACGAGCAGTACTTC.

This clonotype has ten or more counts. V is TRBV6-5 and J is TRBJ1-6; weak D call: TRBD1 (5 bases). Germline CDR1 reads MNHEY; CDR2 reads SVGAGI. The CDR3 sequence is 18 residues long. Trimming took off 2 bases at V and 5 bases at J, with 19 bases between the two ends. CDR3 loop: CASSYVRAGPPNNSPLHF. CDR3 nucleotide sequence: TGTGCCAGCAGTTACGTACGAGCAGGGCCTCCGAATAATTCACCCCTCCACTTT.

The chain is built from TRBV29-1 and TRBJ2-2, with D perhaps TRBD2 (6 bases). There are 13 residues in the CDR3. The germline gives CDR1 SQVTM, CDR2 ANQGSEA. CDR3 DNA: TGCAAGCCCGGGGGTGGCTACACCGGGGAGCTGTTTTTT. Translating it yields CKPGGGYTGELFF.

Notes on this clonotype: This CDR3 is missing its conserved last phenylalanine or tryptophan, likely due to a read error. The limits of the CDR3 on the DNA are not certain, so only TCRdb's listed CDR3 is given. This chain uses TRBV11-3 with TRBJ2-5; the D call TRBD2 from the table was never checked on the DNA. The CDR3 totals 10 residues, both ends included. Looked up from germline, CDR1 is SGHNT and CDR2 is YENEEA. The CDR3 reads CASSSGLAGV.

This chain connects TRBV4-2 to TRBJ2-7; 8 bases are a match to TRBD1. CDR3 length: 13 amino acids. J was trimmed by 5 bases and V by 4 bases; bases with no gene match: 4. Germline lookup yields CDR1 LGHNA and CDR2 YNFKEQ. Here the CDR3 reads CASSPTTGDEQYF. CDR3 DNA sequence: TGTGCCAGCAGCCCTACGACAGGGGACGAGCAGTACTTC.

The sample holds many counts of this clonotype. The rearrangement joins TRBV15 to TRBJ1-5, with TRBD1 identical over 10 bases. Germline V gives CDR1 LNHNV, CDR2 YYDKDF (reference sequence). After removal of 0 bases from V and 5 bases from J, the junction contained 1 base not matched to a gene. This CDR3 comprises 15 residues. The CDR3 DNA follows: TGTGCCACCAGCAGAGAGGACAGGGGGTATCAGCCCCAGCATTTT. As protein: CATSREDRGYQPQHF.

Details on this clonotype: At one end the junction does not follow the germline gene, possibly because of a read error. The rearrangement uses TRBV7-6 and TRBJ2-1; no clear D gene. CDR1 and CDR2 from the germline V gene are SGHVS and FNYEAQ. The CDR3 is 12 residues long. In DNA form, the CDR3 reads TGTGCTAGCAGACCCCGTAGGCGCGAGCAGTTCTTC. Translating it yields CASRPRRREQFF.

This clonotype was observed many times. The V and J genes are TRBV24-1 and TRBJ1-2; D gene ambiguous. CDR1 is KGHDR, CDR2 SFDVKD, per germline. V gave up 5 bases and J gave up 4 bases, with 10 bases separating them. The length of the CDR3 is 13 residues. CDR3 sequence: CATSGLSFYGYTF. The CDR3 DNA reads as TGTGCCACCAGTGGTCTAAGTTTCTATGGCTACACCTTC.